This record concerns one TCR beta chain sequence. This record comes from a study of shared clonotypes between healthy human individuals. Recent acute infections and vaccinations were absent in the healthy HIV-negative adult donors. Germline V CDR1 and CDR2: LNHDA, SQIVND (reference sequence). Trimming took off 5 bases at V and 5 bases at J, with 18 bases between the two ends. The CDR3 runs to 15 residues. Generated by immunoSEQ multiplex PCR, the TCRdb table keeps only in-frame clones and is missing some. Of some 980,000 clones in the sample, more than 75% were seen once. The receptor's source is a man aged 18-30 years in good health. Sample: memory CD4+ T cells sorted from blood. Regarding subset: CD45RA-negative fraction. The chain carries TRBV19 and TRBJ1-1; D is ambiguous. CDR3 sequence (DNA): TGTGCCAGTAGTGCCCCGCCGGTGGGGAGGACTGAAGCTTTCTTT. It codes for CASSAPPVGRTEAFF.